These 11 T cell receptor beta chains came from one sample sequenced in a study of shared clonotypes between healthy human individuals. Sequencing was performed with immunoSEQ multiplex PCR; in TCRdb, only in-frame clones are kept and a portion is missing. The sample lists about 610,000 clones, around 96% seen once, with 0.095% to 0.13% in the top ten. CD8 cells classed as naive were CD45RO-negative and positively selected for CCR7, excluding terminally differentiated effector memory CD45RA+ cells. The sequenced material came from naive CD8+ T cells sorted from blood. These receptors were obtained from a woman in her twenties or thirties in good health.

CDR3: CASSLRDSYEQYF. For the CDR3, the DNA is TGTGCCAGCAGCTTGCGGGACAGCTACGAGCAGTACTTC. V gene TRBV5-6 combines with J gene TRBJ2-5; 7 nucleotides align to TRBD1. The J call may be mistaken, given a closer DNA end match to TRBJ2-7. Germline lookup yields CDR1 SGHDT and CDR2 YYEEEE. This CDR3 is 13 amino acids long.

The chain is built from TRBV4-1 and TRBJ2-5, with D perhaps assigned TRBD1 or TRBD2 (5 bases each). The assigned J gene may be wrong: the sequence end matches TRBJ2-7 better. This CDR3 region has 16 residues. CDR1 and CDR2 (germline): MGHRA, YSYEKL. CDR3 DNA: TGCGCCAGCAGCCATATAGGACTCCAGGGAGACTACGAGCAGTACTTC. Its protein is CASSHIGLQGDYEQYF.

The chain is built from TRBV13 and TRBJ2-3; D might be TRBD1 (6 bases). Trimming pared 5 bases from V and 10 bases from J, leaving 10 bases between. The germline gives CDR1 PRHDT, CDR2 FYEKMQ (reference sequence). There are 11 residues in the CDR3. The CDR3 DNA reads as TGTGCCAGCAGCCAAGGACAGTCGCAGTATTTT. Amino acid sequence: CASSQGQSQYF.

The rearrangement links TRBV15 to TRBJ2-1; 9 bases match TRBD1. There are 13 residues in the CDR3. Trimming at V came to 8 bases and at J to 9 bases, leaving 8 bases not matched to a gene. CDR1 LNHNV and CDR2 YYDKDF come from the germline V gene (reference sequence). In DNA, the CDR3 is TGTGCCACCTATGACAGGGGGAGGGGTGAGCAGTTCTTC. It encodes CATYDRGRGEQFF.

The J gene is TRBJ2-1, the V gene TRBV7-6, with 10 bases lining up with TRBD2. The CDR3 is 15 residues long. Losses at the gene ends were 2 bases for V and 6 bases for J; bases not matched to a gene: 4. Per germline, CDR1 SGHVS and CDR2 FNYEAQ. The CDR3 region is CASSLLAGEANEQFF. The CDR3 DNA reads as TGTGCCAGCAGCTTACTAGCGGGAGAGGCCAATGAGCAGTTCTTC.

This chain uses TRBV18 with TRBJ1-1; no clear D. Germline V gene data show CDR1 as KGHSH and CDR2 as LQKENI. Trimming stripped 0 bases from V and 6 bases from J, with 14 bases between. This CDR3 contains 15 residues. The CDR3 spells CASSPPVEGWPEAFF. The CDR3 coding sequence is TGTGCCAGCTCACCACCGGTGGAGGGATGGCCTGAAGCTTTCTTT.

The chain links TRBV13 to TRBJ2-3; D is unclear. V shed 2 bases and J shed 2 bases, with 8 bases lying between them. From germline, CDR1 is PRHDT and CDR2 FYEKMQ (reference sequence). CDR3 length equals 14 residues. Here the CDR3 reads CASSLSENTDTQYF. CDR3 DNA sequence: TGTGCCAGCAGCTTATCTGAAAACACAGATACGCAGTATTTT.

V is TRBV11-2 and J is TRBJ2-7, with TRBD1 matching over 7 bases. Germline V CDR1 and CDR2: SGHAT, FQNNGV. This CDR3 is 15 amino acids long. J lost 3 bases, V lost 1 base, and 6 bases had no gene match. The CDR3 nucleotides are TGTGCCAGCAGCTTAGTGGGGGACAGTTACTACGAGCAGTACTTC. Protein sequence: CASSLVGDSYYEQYF.

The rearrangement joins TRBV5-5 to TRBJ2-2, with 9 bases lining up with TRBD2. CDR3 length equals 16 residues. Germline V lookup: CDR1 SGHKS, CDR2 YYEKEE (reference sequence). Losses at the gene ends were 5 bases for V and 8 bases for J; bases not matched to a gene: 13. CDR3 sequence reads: CASRDGGGTSPGELFF. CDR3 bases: TGTGCCAGCAGGGATGGCGGGGGGACTAGCCCTGGGGAGCTGTTTTTT.

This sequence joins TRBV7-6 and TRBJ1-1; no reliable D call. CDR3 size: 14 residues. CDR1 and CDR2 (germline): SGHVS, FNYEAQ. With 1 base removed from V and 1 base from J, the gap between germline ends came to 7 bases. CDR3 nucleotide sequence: TGTGCCAGCAGCTTAGATGAGGGGAACACTGAAGCTTTCTTT. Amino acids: CASSLDEGNTEAFF.

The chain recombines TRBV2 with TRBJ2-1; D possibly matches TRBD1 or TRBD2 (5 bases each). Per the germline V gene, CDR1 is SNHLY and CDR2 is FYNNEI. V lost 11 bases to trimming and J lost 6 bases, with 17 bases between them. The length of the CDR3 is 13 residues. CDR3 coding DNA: TGTGCCGCCCCTGGGGGTGTAGTCAATGAGCAGTTCTTC. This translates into CAAPGGVVNEQFF.